These T cell receptor beta chains were read from a single sample in a study of OX40 agonist ivuxolimab in advanced cancers. Generated by immunoSEQ multiplex PCR, the TCRdb table keeps only in-frame clones and is missing some. The table records around 13,000 clones, about 81% of them present only once. This specimen was CD4+ or CD8+ T cells sorted from blood, taken in a trial of the OX40 agonist ivuxolimab. These receptors originate from an adult with an advanced solid tumor such as melanoma, head and neck, liver or kidney cancer. Each CDR3 is given with its conserved first and last residue. The order of the fields is V gene, D gene, J gene, clone size, CDR3 DNA, CDR3 protein. A D gene is named only where the DNA matches it firmly. Some rows have no size entry. The others give once, few or many, or a class for an expanded clone.

>TRBV2|NA|TRBJ1-1|NA
TGTGCCAGCGGGGGGTCGAGGGAAGCTTTCTTT
CASGGSREAFF
>TRBV10-1|TRBD2|TRBJ2-1|NA
TGCGCCAGCAGTGATCCTAGCGGGACATACAATGAGCAGTTCTTC
CASSDPSGTYNEQFF
>TRBV29-1|NA|TRBJ2-2|NA
TGCAGCGTTGAGGCTCGTGACCGAGACACCGGGGAGCTGTTTTTT
CSVEARDRDTGELFF
>TRBV28|NA|TRBJ1-1|few
TGTGCCAGCCGGGCTTCGGAGAACACTGAAGCTTTCTTT
CASRASENTEAFF
>TRBV5-1|TRBD2|TRBJ2-1|few
TGCGCCAGCGGCTGGACTAGCCAGGGAGGTGAGCAGTTCTTC
CASGWTSQGGEQFF
>TRBV27|NA|TRBJ1-1|NA
TGTGCCAGCAGTTTAACGCAGGGAAGGACTGAAGCTTTCTTT
CASSLTQGRTEAFF
>TRBV28|NA|TRBJ1-4|few
TGTGCCAGCAGTTCAGAGGGACACCAAGAAAAACTGTTTTTT
CASSSEGHQEKLFF
>TRBV19|NA|TRBJ1-1|NA
TGTGCCAGTAGTGCTTTCGGACGCCGAACGGGGAACACTGAAGCTTTCTTT
CASSAFGRRTGNTEAFF
>TRBV29-1|TRBD2|TRBJ2-1|NA
TGCAGCGTTGAAGGGACTAGCGGGAGTACCTACAATGAGCAGTTCTTC
CSVEGTSGSTYNEQFF
>TRBV6-1|NA|TRBJ2-7|NA
TGTGCCAGCACGCAGTCCTACGAGCAGTACTTC
CASTQSYEQYF
>TRBV6-6|NA|TRBJ2-5|few
TGTGCCAGCAGTTACTCCGGGACTGCGGCAGAGACCCAGTACTTC
CASSYSGTAAETQYF
>TRBV28|TRBD2|TRBJ2-1|NA
TGTGCCAGCAGGGAAAGGACTAGCGGCTACAATGAGCAGTTCTTC
CASRERTSGYNEQFF
>TRBV7-2|TRBD2|TRBJ2-1|NA
TGTGCCAGCAGAGTTAGCGGGGGGGCCATCAATGAGCAGTTCTTC
CASRVSGGAINEQFF
>TRBV28|TRBD1|TRBJ2-5|NA
TGTGCCAGCAGCGGGACAGGGCGGGAGACCCAGTACTTC
CASSGTGRETQYF
>TRBV6-5|TRBD2|TRBJ2-5|once
TGTGCCAGCAGTCTCGCGGGGGATGATGAAGAGACCCAGTACTTC
CASSLAGDDEETQYF
>TRBV11-3|NA|TRBJ2-1|NA
TGTGCCAGCAGCTTAGTTGAGGGGGGTATTTGGGATGAGCAGTTCTTC
CASSLVEGGIWDEQFF
>TRBV27|TRBD2|TRBJ2-1|NA
TGTGCCAGCAGTTCGCTTCTAGCGGGAGTCAACAATGAGCAGTTCTTC
CASSSLLAGVNNEQFF
>TRBV28|TRBD2|TRBJ2-7|once
TGTGCCAGCAGTTTAAATCGTAGGGCGGGAGGGCACATGGATCCCGAGCAGTACTTC
CASSLNRRAGGHMDPEQYF
>TRBV19|NA|TRBJ2-1|NA
TGTGCCAGTAGTATCAGGGATTACAATGAGCAGTTCTTC
CASSIRDYNEQFF
>TRBV5-1|NA|TRBJ2-3|NA
TGCGCCAGCAGCTTGTTAGGGTTGTCAATGGATACGCAGTATTTT
CASSLLGLSMDTQYF
>TRBV7-8|NA|TRBJ2-7|NA
TGTGCCAGCAGCTTAGGGGCAGGGGCGTCCTACGAGCAGTACTTC
CASSLGAGASYEQYF
>TRBV15|NA|TRBJ1-1|NA
TGTGCCACCAGCAGAGTGAGGACAGCCAACACTGAAGCTTTCTTT
CATSRVRTANTEAFF
>TRBV5-5|NA|TRBJ1-1|NA
TGTGCCAGCAGCCCGGAGAGGATTGTAGCTTTCTTT
CASSPERIVAFF
>TRBV10-2|TRBD1|TRBJ2-7|medium-sized
TGCGCCAGCAGTTCCGGGACAGGGGTTTACGAGCAGTACTTC
CASSSGTGVYEQYF
>TRBV6-6|NA|TRBJ2-5|few
TGTGCCAGCAATTCACGGGACTTACAAGAGACCCAGTACTTC
CASNSRDLQETQYF
>TRBV1|NA|TRBJ1-1|NA
TGCACCAGCAGCCGCACCGGGGGTAACACTGAAGCTTTCTTT
CTSSRTGGNTEAFF
>TRBV28|NA|TRBJ2-7|NA
TGTGCCAGCAGTTCCCGCAACGAGCAGTACTTC
CASSSRNEQYF
>TRBV4-2|TRBD2|TRBJ2-2|NA
TGTGCCAGCAGCCGCCGGGGGGACACCGGGGAGCTGTTTTTT
CASSRRGDTGELFF
>TRBV30|TRBD1|TRBJ2-3|few
TGTGCCTGGAGTGACAGGGGATTCGTATCAGATACGCAGTATTTT
CAWSDRGFVSDTQYF
>TRBV6-1|NA|TRBJ2-1|few
TGTGCCAGCAGTGAGTCAGTTTCCTATGAGCAGTTCTTC
CASSESVSYEQFF
>TRBV11-2|NA|TRBJ2-7|NA
TGTGCCAGCAGCTTTGCGGACGTGGGGGACCCCTACGAGCAGTACTTC
CASSFADVGDPYEQYF
>TRBV27|TRBD1|TRBJ1-5|NA
TGTGCCAGCAGTCAAACCGGGACAGGCGGCAATCAGCCCCAGCATTTT
CASSQTGTGGNQPQHF
>TRBV4-1|NA|TRBJ1-1|NA
TGCGCCAGCAGCCACCCAACCGGGGTCACTGAAGCTTTCTTT
CASSHPTGVTEAFF
>TRBV5-6|NA|TRBJ2-1|NA
TGTGCCAGCAGCCTGAATACGGGATACTCCTACAATGAGCAGTTCTTC
CASSLNTGYSYNEQFF
>TRBV2|NA|TRBJ1-2|NA
TGTGCCAGCAGGACCCGGGACACGCCTAACTATGGCTACACCTTC
CASRTRDTPNYGYTF
>TRBV9|NA|TRBJ2-2|NA
TGTGCCAGCAGCGTAGTTGACGGGCGTTACACCGGGGAGCTGTTTTTT
CASSVVDGRYTGELFF
>TRBV15|NA|TRBJ2-6|NA
TGTGCCACCAGCAGAGGTAGAGAACAGCCGAGCTCTGGGGCCAACGTCCTGACTTTC
CATSRGREQPSSGANVLTF
>TRBV10-2|TRBD2|TRBJ2-3|NA
TGCGCCAGCAGTCCGACTAGCGGGGGCACAGATACGCAGTATTTT
CASSPTSGGTDTQYF
>TRBV5-4|NA|TRBJ1-2|once
TGTGCCAGCAGCTGGGGGGGGACAAGCTATGGCTACACCTTC
CASSWGGTSYGYTF
>TRBV27|NA|TRBJ2-7|NA
TGTGCCAGCAGGCCAGGGCTTATCTACGAGCAGTACTTC
CASRPGLIYEQYF
>TRBV27|NA|TRBJ2-7|NA
TGTGCCAGCAGTTTGGGTAGTTCCTCCTACGAGCAGTACTTC
CASSLGSSSYEQYF
>TRBV19|NA|TRBJ2-7|NA
TGTGCCAGTAGTATAGCGTCGGAAGGCCTTTCCTACGAGCAGTACTTC
CASSIASEGLSYEQYF
>TRBV7-2|NA|TRBJ1-5|once
TGTGCCAGCAGCTTAGATAAAGTGGCACCCCAGCATTTT
CASSLDKVAPQHF
>TRBV27|NA|TRBJ1-1|NA
TGTGCCAGCATGGCGAACACTGAAGCTTTCTTT
CASMANTEAFF
>TRBV2|TRBD1|TRBJ2-5|NA
TGTGCCAGCAGTGAGGGGGACAGGGGGCTTCAAGAGACCCAGTACTTC
CASSEGDRGLQETQYF
>TRBV30|NA|TRBJ1-2|NA
TGTGCCTGCAGGCCTGGGACGTTTGATGGCTACACCTTC
CACRPGTFDGYTF
>TRBV27|NA|TRBJ1-1|few
TGTGCCAGCAGTTTATGGGGGATGAACACTGAAGCTTTCTTT
CASSLWGMNTEAFF